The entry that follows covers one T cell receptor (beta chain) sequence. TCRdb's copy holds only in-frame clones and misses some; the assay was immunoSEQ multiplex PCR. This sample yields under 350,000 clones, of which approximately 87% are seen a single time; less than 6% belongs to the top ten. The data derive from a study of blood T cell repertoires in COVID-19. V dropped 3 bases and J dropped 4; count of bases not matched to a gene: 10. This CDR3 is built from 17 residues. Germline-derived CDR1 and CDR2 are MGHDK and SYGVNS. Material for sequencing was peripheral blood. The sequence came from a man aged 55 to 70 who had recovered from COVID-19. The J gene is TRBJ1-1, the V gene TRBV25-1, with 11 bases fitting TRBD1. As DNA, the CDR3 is TGTGCCAGCAGTGATATACGGACAGGGGGCGGTGGCACTGAAGCTTTCTTT. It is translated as CASSDIRTGGGGTEAFF.